Sequencing of this T cell receptor (beta chain) was carried out in a study of cytomegalovirus exposure and HLA in healthy donors. General observations from the study: Follow-up analysis later connected one missense variant in DCLRE1C with trimming of TCR beta V- and J-genes.

Germline-derived CDR1 and CDR2 are SGHNT and YENEEA. This CDR3 region has 13 residues. Trimming removed 0 bases from V and 5 bases from J, with 5 bases in between. This clone has just a few counts. Its antigen is not identified. Healthy donors of bone marrow made up the group. The PCR employed 60 Vbeta primers together with 13 Jbeta primers. This table comes from immunoSEQ multiplex PCR, and its TCRdb copy is limited to in-frame clones, with some not included. This sample has about 190,000 clones, with over 70% found just once. V and J are TRBV11-3 and TRBJ2-1; D ambiguous. The sequenced sample consisted of PBMCs. The TCR originated in a man in his fifties or sixties in good health and CMV-seronegative. CDR3 nucleotides: TGTGCCAGCAGCTTAGAGGCCGACAATGAGCAGTTCTTC. Amino acid sequence: CASSLEADNEQFF.